This T cell receptor beta chain was recorded in a study of T cell responses to AZD1222 COVID-19 vaccine (dated by TCRdb to about 2021). For context, the study as a whole: Because spike-specific TCR depth and breadth did not differ between the two schedules, AZD1222 recipients who got a second dose at roughly 4 weeks were pooled with those who got a second dose at roughly 12 weeks. TCR sequencing was performed for roughly 250 trial participants, of whom roughly 200 were given two doses of AZD1222 and roughly 25 were given two doses of MenACWY control vaccine. Trial participants were enrolled by age into 18-55, 56-69 and 70-plus year subgroups, with around 150, 28 and 57 TCR-sequenced participants respectively. The research as a whole found: In the small 56-69-year group, the increase in depth fell short of significance, most likely because of low power. Nearly half of unique spike-specific TCRs reportedly recognized epitopes outside regions mutated in the B.1.351 and B.1.1.7 variants. Spike-specific TCR breadth and depth rose significantly after two AZD1222 doses compared with day 0 and with MenACWY recipients. Conclusions about previously exposed vaccinees are limited because only five to seven AZD1222 recipients were SARS-CoV-2 seropositive at baseline. Participants were mostly white British, with more females than males. The authors suggested clonal diversity may have been underestimated. Vaccine-associated CD4 TCRs spanned the whole spike protein, with dominant responses in regions 160-218 and 743-854. Because no day 14 peak-response samples were available, the repertoires could be characterized only after the peak T cell response.

The CDR3 regions of human TCRbeta chains were subjected to immunosequencing. The published analysis was carried out like this. Repertoire TCRs were matched against a reference library of SARS-CoV-2-specific TCRs generated with the MIRA antigen-specificity platform. Breadth was defined as the fraction of unique TCRs that were SARS-CoV-2-associated, and depth was defined as the fraction of total T cells that were SARS-CoV-2-associated. Using the MIRA data, each spike-specific TCR was mapped to the spike region that the TCR reacts to and placed in a CD4 or CD8 class. Log10-transformed breadth and depth values were compared by one-way ANOVA with Sidak's multiple comparisons tests. Imported from immuneACCESS, the table was reduced by TCRdb to in-frame sequences with V and J called. These copies leave out some clones; in studies compared against another copy, an unresolved V gene accounts for under half, and the cause of the remainder is not known. Clone size and the V and J calls come from that table; the DNA yielded D and trimming. The sample data list roughly 100,000 clones, and roughly 87% of these were observed just once. The biggest ten clones account for about 4.8% of the sample.

In light of the paper, this sample's time point label describes: baseline before first vaccination. The vaccinee samples were drawn from two UK trials, COV001 and COV002, one of which was a single-blind randomized controlled phase 2/3 trial testing AZD1222 (ChAdOx1 nCoV-19) in healthy adults. Trial participant PBMC samples were collected at day 0 and day 28 after the second dose for TCRbeta chain sequencing. In the case of this clone: Its recognized antigen is unknown. Qualities for individual bases were not recorded, and no much larger clone is one base off.

CDR1 and CDR2, per the germline V gene, are MNHEY and SVGEGT. The CDR3 runs 13 residues from the cysteine to the phenylalanine. The only DNA kept is the CDR3, 39 bases in frame from the first base. V lost 6 bases and J lost 5 bases; the stretch between them is 10 bases long. This chain joins TRBV6-2 or TRBV6-3 to TRBJ2-2, and possibly TRBD2, on 6 matching bases. The specimen was peripheral blood, collected on day 0 of AZD1222 vaccination. This TCR came from an adult in good health. The CDR3 reads as follows: CASSGSITGELFF. The DNA is TGTGCCAGCAGCGGGAGTATAACCGGGGAGCTGTTTTTT.